This T cell receptor (beta chain) was sequenced in a study of T-cell reconstitution after alpha-beta-depleted transplantation in children (dated by TCRdb to about 2016). In terms of the full investigation: T-cell immune reconstitution after TCRalphabeta/CD19-depleted allogeneic hematopoietic cell transplantation in children was quantitatively tracked in the study by means of TCR repertoire profiling.

Receptors were amplified or captured by PCR. Sequenced using an Illumina HiSeq 2500. Molecular barcoding was employed in the preparation of TCR libraries, with unique molecular identifiers being used to normalize TCRbeta repertoire quantification. TCRdb trimmed the raw reads at Q25, called clones with MiXCR and kept productive beta chains. Each CDR3 protein gets just one entry, which takes the most common genes and DNA from the rows behind it. The sample table records 7,000 to 9,500 distinct CDR3 sequences; roughly a sixth of these occur just once. In total, the top ten clones hold 88% of the sample. The V end gives up 0 bases and the J end 6 bases, leaving 5 bases in the junction not matched to a gene. Counted from cysteine to phenylalanine, this CDR3 has 16 amino acids. Kept here is only the CDR3 DNA, which spans 48 bases and is read in frame from base 1. Per the germline V gene, MNHEY is the CDR1 and SVGAGI is the CDR2.

As to this clonotype: The target of this receptor is not known. Nothing much larger sits one base from this clone, and base qualities are not available.

Per the publication, the time point label means: day 60 (about 2 months) after transplantation. What the treatment or condition label conveys for this sample: allogeneic hematopoietic cell transplantation with graft depleted of TCRalphabeta T cells and CD19 B cells. TCRalphabeta/CD19-depleted allogeneic hematopoietic cell grafts were given to the transplant recipients, all of whom were children. Overall study outcomes, separate from this receptor: About two months after transplant, the apparently early recovery of alphabetaT-cell counts reportedly depended on just several hundred clones that had expanded rapidly and came from non-depleted graft cells. The frequencies of hyperexpanded clones fell over the following months, and after one year, T-cell counts and TCRbeta diversity were mostly attributed to newly produced T cells. In some patients, the high TCRbeta diversity seen at day 60 was put down to recipient T cells and intrathymic progenitors that had survived conditioning.

This receptor was taken from a girl under two years old who had a stem cell transplant for combined immunodeficiency, so the T cells may come from the graft donor. The chain was built from TRBV6-5 and TRBJ1-1, with 12 bases matching TRBD1. The sequences come from PBMCs, mostly from graft donor cells, collected 60 days after TCRalphabeta/CD19-depleted stem cell transplant. Here is the DNA: TGTGCCAGCAGTTACTCGGAGGGACAGGGGGCGGCTGAAGCTTTCTTT. Its translation reads: CASSYSEGQGAAEAFF.